The TCR beta chain under discussion was sequenced for a study of blood T cell repertoires in COVID-19. Overall study context: T cells, B-cell-depleted T cells, or PBMCs supplied cDNA or gDNA.

As handled by the study authors: Using reference gene primer amplification, nucleated cell counts were estimated. Only in-frame clones appear in the TCRdb table, and some are missing; sequencing was by immunoSEQ multiplex PCR. For V, J and clone size, that table is used; D and trimming come from the DNA. The sample includes some 240,000 clones, around 90% of them seen just once. The CDR3 covers 14 residues. Germline V gene data show CDR1 as GTSNPN and CDR2 as SVGIG (reference sequence). V lost 4 bases and J 2 bases, leaving 12 bases between the germline ends. This receptor was taken from a man in his fifties or sixties who had recovered from COVID-19. V is TRBV30 and J is TRBJ1-3, with D tentatively TRBD1 (5 bases). Sequencing input: peripheral blood. This CDR3 is CAWTPGLPGNTIYF. The CDR3 DNA sequence: TGTGCCTGGACGCCAGGGTTGCCTGGAAACACCATATATTTT.